This T cell receptor (beta chain) was captured in a study of T cell repertoires in cytomegalovirus infection. Study information: Both a matching HLA type and CMV infection were indicated by public TCR beta signatures. Study-wide findings and caveats: Carriers of CMV plus the relevant HLA were identified by cumulative public TCR beta family frequency.

A single record per CDR3 protein comes from TCRdb applying MiXCR to the reads. The profile shows roughly 500,000 distinct CDR3 sequences, approximately 11% of them singletons. Germline loops: CDR1 LGHDT, CDR2 YNNKEL (reference sequence). The CDR3 consists of 18 residues. V gave up 1 base and J gave up 1 base; unmatched junction bases: 4. A note on this clonotype: No antigen is known for it.

The sequenced material came from PBMCs. The TCR comes from a human donor in good health (CMV status not recorded). Some clones in this sample may be carry-over from other donors' samples. The rearrangement links TRBV3-1 to TRBJ2-6, with 10 bases aligning to TRBD2. The CDR3 sequence is CASSQAPSGSSGANVLTF. The CDR3 nucleotides read TGTGCCAGCAGCCAAGCCCCTAGCGGGAGTTCTGGGGCCAACGTCCTGACTTTC.